This section outlines one T cell receptor (beta chain) sequence together with its context. As yet, its antigen is unknown. These data are taken from a study of T cell responses to AZD1222 COVID-19 vaccine. The trim removed 6 bases at V and 9 bases at J, leaving 5 bases unmatched. The CDR3 length is 13 residues. Germline loops: CDR1 MNHEY, CDR2 SVGAGI. Study-level points and caveats: Reports say nearly half of spike-specific TCRs go after unmutated variant regions. Elevations in Spike-specific TCR breadth and depth followed administration of two AZD1222 doses.

Some clones are missing from TCRdb's copy, which holds only in-frame ones; the method was immunoSEQ multiplex PCR. This table has tens of thousands of clones, 70% to 90% appearing once. The source of this sequence is an adult in good health. The specimen was peripheral blood, collected on day 0 of AZD1222 vaccination. This rearrangement joins TRBV6-5 to TRBJ2-1, with 10 bases identical to TRBD2. The CDR3 protein is CASRLAGVGEQFF. The CDR3 DNA reads TGTGCCAGCAGGCTAGCGGGAGTGGGTGAGCAGTTCTTC.